These T cell receptor beta chains were read from a single sample in a study of type 1 regulatory T cells. TCRdb reprocessed the reads with MiXCR, giving one entry per CDR3 protein. The sample holds some 90,000 distinct CDR3 sequences, roughly 28% seen once. The material sequenced was CD4+ T cells, either the whole sample or a sorted fraction (not recorded which). These receptors came from a human donor in good health. Both conserved end residues are trimmed from each CDR3. Fields, in order: clone size, J gene, V gene, CDR3 protein. Clone size is given for some rows only: seen once, a few or many times, or a class if the clone is expanded.

clone size: few
J gene: TRBJ1-4
V gene: TRBV20-1
CDR3 protein: SARDSGRATEKLF

clone size: .
J gene: TRBJ2-7
V gene: TRBV5-6
CDR3 protein: ASSSNPYEQY

clone size: .
J gene: TRBJ2-2
V gene: TRBV12-3/TRBV12-4
CDR3 protein: ASISGTGNPANTGELF

clone size: few
J gene: TRBJ2-5
V gene: TRBV5-1
CDR3 protein: ASSVGQGHQETQY

clone size: .
J gene: TRBJ2-3
V gene: TRBV25-1
CDR3 protein: ASSDSTEDTQY

clone size: few
J gene: TRBJ1-1
V gene: TRBV7-9
CDR3 protein: ASSFTANTEAF

clone size: few
J gene: TRBJ2-1
V gene: TRBV18
CDR3 protein: ASSPDSRNEQF

clone size: .
J gene: TRBJ2-3
V gene: TRBV28
CDR3 protein: ASSIPGLAAGGTQY

clone size: .
J gene: TRBJ2-1
V gene: TRBV10-3
CDR3 protein: AISESGGDEQF

clone size: .
J gene: TRBJ2-5
V gene: TRBV29-1
CDR3 protein: SAKGNFFGTGGPTHQETQY

clone size: .
J gene: TRBJ1-2
V gene: TRBV9
CDR3 protein: ASSGPPTGAYGYT

clone size: .
J gene: TRBJ2-3
V gene: TRBV12-3/TRBV12-4
CDR3 protein: ASNRAARDTQY

clone size: few
J gene: TRBJ2-6
V gene: TRBV5-1
CDR3 protein: ASSPGANSGANVLT

clone size: .
J gene: TRBJ2-2
V gene: TRBV5-5
CDR3 protein: ASRFTGDTGELF

clone size: few
J gene: TRBJ2-2
V gene: TRBV5-1
CDR3 protein: ASSLGTGGHGGLF

clone size: few
J gene: TRBJ2-7
V gene: TRBV6-6
CDR3 protein: ASSYSQTGTSHYEQY

clone size: few
J gene: TRBJ2-7
V gene: TRBV7-7
CDR3 protein: ASSPIPGQGMDEQY

clone size: .
J gene: TRBJ2-3
V gene: TRBV28
CDR3 protein: ASSPRLAGRTDKQY

clone size: .
J gene: TRBJ2-7
V gene: TRBV7-9
CDR3 protein: ASSTTGAAYEQY

clone size: .
J gene: TRBJ2-1
V gene: TRBV19
CDR3 protein: ASNGLAGNEQF

clone size: .
J gene: TRBJ2-3
V gene: TRBV2
CDR3 protein: ASSDSSGYTDTQY

clone size: few
J gene: TRBJ1-2
V gene: TRBV24-1
CDR3 protein: ATSDGDGYT

clone size: many
J gene: TRBJ2-3
V gene: TRBV28
CDR3 protein: ASSGSSGTGTDTQY

clone size: .
J gene: TRBJ2-7
V gene: TRBV5-1
CDR3 protein: ASSWAGQTYEQY

clone size: .
J gene: TRBJ2-7
V gene: TRBV7-9
CDR3 protein: ASRGTNDRGRYEQY

clone size: few
J gene: TRBJ2-4
V gene: TRBV5-5
CDR3 protein: ASSESSGVAKNIQY

clone size: .
J gene: TRBJ2-3
V gene: TRBV29-1
CDR3 protein: SVETADTQY

clone size: few
J gene: TRBJ2-7
V gene: TRBV5-1
CDR3 protein: ASSPGTGESEQY

clone size: few
J gene: TRBJ1-6
V gene: TRBV6-1
CDR3 protein: ASRLDRGSYNSPLH

clone size: once
J gene: TRBJ2-3
V gene: TRBV27
CDR3 protein: ATGRLARTDTQY

clone size: few
J gene: TRBJ2-2
V gene: TRBV12-3/TRBV12-4
CDR3 protein: ASSPRGGVTGELF

clone size: few
J gene: TRBJ2-2
V gene: TRBV5-1
CDR3 protein: ASSILTGELF

clone size: .
J gene: TRBJ2-7
V gene: TRBV9
CDR3 protein: ASSTGTGGLLYEQY

clone size: once
J gene: TRBJ2-1
V gene: TRBV2
CDR3 protein: ASSRTLLYNEQF

clone size: .
J gene: TRBJ2-5
V gene: TRBV3-1
CDR3 protein: ASSQGSGLRGETQY

clone size: .
J gene: TRBJ2-4
V gene: TRBV10-2
CDR3 protein: ASSAGGRPLNIQY

clone size: .
J gene: TRBJ2-7
V gene: TRBV7-2
CDR3 protein: ASSTGQTYEQY

clone size: few
J gene: TRBJ2-3
V gene: TRBV7-9
CDR3 protein: ASRSSGMQLDTQY

clone size: few
J gene: TRBJ2-1
V gene: TRBV9
CDR3 protein: ASSDTGGPEYEQF

clone size: .
J gene: TRBJ2-5
V gene: TRBV12-3/TRBV12-4
CDR3 protein: ASSPAGKETQY

clone size: .
J gene: TRBJ1-5
V gene: TRBV27
CDR3 protein: ASRPGTGGRDRNQPQH

clone size: few
J gene: TRBJ2-4
V gene: TRBV5-6
CDR3 protein: ASSFLLAKNIQY

clone size: few
J gene: TRBJ2-5
V gene: TRBV7-9
CDR3 protein: ASRTMGQGGKTQY

clone size: .
J gene: TRBJ2-1
V gene: TRBV20-1
CDR3 protein: SARDGPRLAAYNEQF

clone size: .
J gene: TRBJ2-3
V gene: TRBV5-1
CDR3 protein: ASSLAPGQGFTDTQY